The 3 T cell receptor beta chains listed next were all sequenced from one sample in a study of OX40 agonist ivuxolimab in advanced cancers. Sequenced by immunoSEQ multiplex PCR; TCRdb stores in-frame clones only, minus some. The sample contains 90,000 to 130,000 clones, approximately 90% of which appear only once. The source material was CD4+ or CD8+ T cells sorted from blood, sampled in a trial of the OX40 agonist ivuxolimab. The source is an adult with an advanced solid tumor such as melanoma, head and neck, liver or kidney cancer.

The rearrangement uses TRBV7-2 and TRBJ2-7; D perhaps matches TRBD2 (5 bases). Deletions cut 1 base from V and 6 bases from J, with 10 bases between. CDR3 length equals 13 residues. CDR1 and CDR2 from the germline V gene are SGHTA and FQGNSA. The CDR3 sequence: CASSLERGLEQYF. The CDR3 bases are TGTGCCAGCAGCTTAGAACGGGGTCTCGAGCAGTACTTC.

This clone showed up just once. This chain joins TRBV6-4 and TRBJ2-1, with D perhaps matching TRBD1 (6 bases). The CDR3 sequence is 15 residues long. Trimming stripped 4 bases from V and 3 bases from J, with 13 bases between. CDR1 and CDR2 from the germline V gene are MRHNA and SNTAGT. The CDR3 loop is CASSVDQGSYNEQFF. The CDR3 coding sequence is TGTGCCAGCAGTGTCGATCAGGGGAGCTACAATGAGCAGTTCTTC.

This chain uses TRBV5-1 with TRBJ2-5, with unresolved D. Germline lookup yields CDR1 SGHRS and CDR2 YFSETQ. The CDR3 sequence is 14 residues long. V was clipped by 2 bases and J by 2 bases, with 10 bases between them. The CDR3 is CASSLEPRQETQYF. The CDR3 bases are TGCGCCAGCAGCTTAGAACCGAGACAAGAGACCCAGTACTTC.